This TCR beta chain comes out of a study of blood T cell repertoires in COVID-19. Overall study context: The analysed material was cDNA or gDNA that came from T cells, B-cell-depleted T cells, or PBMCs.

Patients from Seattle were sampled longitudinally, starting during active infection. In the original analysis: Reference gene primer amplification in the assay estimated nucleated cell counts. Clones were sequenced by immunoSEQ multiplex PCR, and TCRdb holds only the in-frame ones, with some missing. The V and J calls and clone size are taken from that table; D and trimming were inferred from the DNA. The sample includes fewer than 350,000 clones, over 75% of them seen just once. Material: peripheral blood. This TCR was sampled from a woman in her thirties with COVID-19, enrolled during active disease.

DNA for the CDR3: TGCGCCAGCAGCTTGTCAGGGGATAATGAAAAACTGTTTTTT. It encodes CASSLSGDNEKLFF. The chain joins TRBV5-1 to TRBJ1-4; TRBD1 is a possible D gene (6 bases). The ends were cut back, 1 base at V and 4 bases at J, with 8 bases in the middle. The germline V gene encodes CDR1 SGHRS and CDR2 YFSETQ. The CDR3 has 14 amino acids.